The sequence of this TCR beta chain was determined in a study of cytomegalovirus exposure and HLA in healthy donors. Whole-study findings and limits: First-cohort TCR clusters tended to co-occur in the approximately 110 validation repertoires, a later analysis found.

With respect to this clone: The antigen remains undetermined.

Method: immunoSEQ multiplex PCR; TCRdb's copy keeps in-frame clones and lacks some. This table has about 220,000 clones, 70% to 90% appearing once. The receptor was isolated from a woman younger than 35 in good health and CMV-seronegative. The sample was PBMCs.

The CDR3: CASSLSRLSYEQYF. The CDR3 DNA sequence: TGTGCCAGCAGTTTATCGCGGCTATCCTACGAGCAGTACTTC. The gene calls are TRBV27 and TRBJ2-7, with no clear D. The germline V gene has CDR1 MNHEY and CDR2 SMNVEV (reference sequence). The V end lost 0 bases, the J end lost 1 base, and 7 bases lay between the germline ends. The CDR3 contains 14 residues.